A single sample gave rise to the 18 T cell receptor beta chains below, sequenced in a study of B cell selection in AIRE deficiency. Assay used: immunoSEQ multiplex PCR; TCRdb lists only in-frame clones, some missing. The profile shows approximately 21,000 clones, 94% of them singletons. Regulatory T cells were sorted as CD4+CD25hiCD127low/negative cells. What was sequenced was Tregs sorted from PBMCs. The source of these receptors is a human donor with AIRE deficiency.

The rearrangement uses TRBV28 and TRBJ1-5, with TRBD1 matching over 9 bases. Germline values: CDR1 MDHEN, CDR2 SYDVKM. J was trimmed by 2 bases and V by 6 bases; bases with no gene match: 8. This CDR3 comprises 16 residues. CDR3 region: CASRLSGQGGNQPQHF. CDR3 bases: TGTGCCAGCAGACTTTCGGGACAGGGAGGCAATCAGCCCCAGCATTTT.

J is TRBJ2-7 and V is TRBV19; 8 nucleotides line up with TRBD2. The CDR3 contains 14 residues. J lost 5 bases, V lost 6 bases, and 9 bases had no gene match. Germline V gene sequence: CDR1 LNHDA, CDR2 SQIVND (reference sequence). The CDR3 loop is CASRKAGAGDEQYF. The CDR3 nucleotides read TGTGCCAGTAGGAAAGCGGGAGCCGGTGACGAGCAGTACTTC.

The chain uses TRBV19 and TRBJ2-7, with 12 bases aligning to TRBD1. CDR3 size: 15 residues. J gave up 9 bases and V 6 bases, and 12 bases lay outside the gene matches. The germline CDR1 and CDR2 sequences are LNHDA and SQIVND (reference sequence). The CDR3 region is CASSETGTGGARQYF. The CDR3, as DNA: TGTGCCAGTAGCGAGACCGGGACAGGGGGCGCAAGGCAGTACTTC.

This sequence joins TRBV10-3 and TRBJ1-2, with 7 bases lining up with TRBD1. The CDR3 has 14 residues. Germline V CDR1 and CDR2: ENHRY, SYGVKD. After removal of 10 bases from V and 5 bases from J, the junction contained 13 bases not matched to a gene. CDR3 protein: CATQRTGSGYGYTF. CDR3 DNA sequence: TGTGCCACACAAAGGACAGGATCTGGGTATGGCTACACCTTC.

The chain combines TRBV28 with TRBJ1-6; D not resolved. Germline loops: CDR1 MDHEN, CDR2 SYDVKM. V dropped 3 bases and J dropped 4 bases, with 7 bases sitting between them. The CDR3 length is 14 residues. CDR3 loop: CASSFRLYNSPLHF. DNA for the CDR3: TGTGCCAGCAGTTTCCGGCTTTATAATTCACCCCTCCACTTT.

This chain connects TRBV11-2 to TRBJ1-2, with D uncertain. V was shortened by 4 bases and J by 6 bases, with 12 bases between the two germline ends. In germline, CDR1 is SGHAT, CDR2 FQNNGV. CDR3 length: 13 residues. The CDR3 here is CASSWVGGHGYTF. The CDR3 DNA sequence: TGTGCCAGCAGCTGGGTGGGAGGCCATGGCTACACCTTC.

CDR3 in DNA: TGTGCCAGCAGCGTAGAAAGGTCCTACAATGAGCAGTTCTTC. Its protein product is CASSVERSYNEQFF. The rearrangement links TRBV9 to TRBJ2-1, with D unclear. The CDR3 runs to 14 residues. CDR1 SGDLS and CDR2 YYNGEE come from the germline V gene. Trimming took off 0 bases at V and 1 base at J, with 5 bases between the two ends.

V usage is TRBV7-9 and J usage is TRBJ2-1; D not resolved. Between the trimmed V and J ends, which lost 2 bases and 0 bases, there was a span of 8 bases. The CDR3 covers 15 residues. Germline V gene lookup returns CDR1 SEHNR and CDR2 FQNEAQ (reference sequence). CDR3 in DNA: TGTGCCAGCAGCTTACGTCAGCCCTCCTACAATGAGCAGTTCTTC. As protein: CASSLRQPSYNEQFF.

This sequence joins TRBV7-2 and TRBJ2-1, with 11 bases matching TRBD2. The ends lost 5 bases at V and 8 bases at J; junction bases unmatched: 14. The CDR3 loop spans 17 amino acids. CDR1 and CDR2 from the germline V gene are SGHTA and FQGNSA. CDR3 DNA: TGTGCCAGCAGCGTAAGTCGGACTAGCGGGCTCTTTTATGAGCAGTTCTTC. It codes for CASSVSRTSGLFYEQFF.

The gene calls are TRBV28 and TRBJ2-1; 8 bases align to TRBD1. The CDR3 is 15 amino acids. CDR1 is MDHEN and CDR2 is SYDVKM in the germline V gene. Trimming cost V 7 bases and J 7 bases; bases outside gene matches: 12. The CDR3 is CASNPGGPITNEQFF. The CDR3 DNA is TGTGCCAGCAACCCAGGGGGCCCAATTACTAATGAGCAGTTCTTC.

CDR3 amino acids: CASSSAGLAAYEQYF. The CDR3 DNA follows: TGTGCCAGCAGCTCTGCGGGTCTAGCCGCCTACGAGCAGTACTTC. This chain connects TRBV7-2 to TRBJ2-7; possible D gene TRBD2, 5 bases. V lost 4 bases and J 2 bases, leaving 15 bases between the germline ends. Germline lookup yields CDR1 SGHTA and CDR2 FQGNSA. The CDR3 extends over 15 amino acids.

V gene TRBV13 combines with J gene TRBJ2-7; 7 bases fit TRBD2. Unmatched junction bases numbered 6, after V lost 7 bases and J lost 3 bases. Germline loops: CDR1 PRHDT, CDR2 FYEKMQ (reference sequence). The length of the CDR3 is 13 residues. The DNA for the CDR3 is TGTGCCAGCAAGGCGGGAGCAAACTACGAGCAGTACTTC. This sequence encodes CASKAGANYEQYF.

This clone was seen only once. J is TRBJ2-2 and V is TRBV7-9; 8 nucleotides match TRBD1. The CDR3 spans 12 residues. Germline V gives CDR1 SEHNR, CDR2 FQNEAQ (reference sequence). J was trimmed by 6 bases and V by 8 bases; bases with no gene match: 2. CDR3 nucleotides: TGTGCCAGCGGCAGGGGGCCCGGGGAGCTGTTTTTT. It encodes CASGRGPGELFF.

The rearrangement uses TRBV6-5 and TRBJ1-2; perhaps TRBD1 as D (5 bases). Germline-derived CDR1 and CDR2 are MNHEY and SVGAGI. The CDR3 length is 11 residues. With 5 bases removed from V and 7 bases from J, the gap between germline ends came to 8 bases. Written as DNA, the CDR3 is TGTGCCAGCAGTCGAGGGGCTGGCTACACCTTC. Encoded protein: CASSRGAGYTF.

Here the CDR3 reads CASTQAGGPYNEQFF. As DNA, the CDR3 is TGCGCCAGCACGCAAGCGGGAGGGCCCTACAATGAGCAGTTCTTC. The V call is TRBV10-1, the J call TRBJ2-1, with 10 positions matching TRBD2. Trimming cost V 7 bases and J 2 bases; bases outside gene matches: 5. The germline V gene has CDR1 WNHNN and CDR2 SYGVQD (reference sequence). The CDR3 is made up of 15 amino acids.

V gene TRBV15 combines with J gene TRBJ2-7, with D perhaps TRBD1 or TRBD2 (6 bases each). Judging by the DNA end, TRBJ2-5 fits better; the J call may be wrong. The CDR3 has 14 residues. Germline CDR1 is LNHNV and CDR2 is YYDKDF (reference sequence). The CDR3 nucleotides read TGTGCCACCAGCAGAGCACGGGGGCCCGAGACCCAGTACTTC. This codes for CATSRARGPETQYF.

The chain combines TRBV5-1 with TRBJ2-1, with D unresolved. Germline values: CDR1 SGHRS, CDR2 YFSETQ. Trimming removed 4 bases from V and 0 bases from J, with 11 bases in between. This CDR3 spans 15 amino acids. The CDR3 spells CASSQSGPSYNEQFF. CDR3 coding DNA: TGCGCCAGCAGCCAATCGGGTCCCTCCTACAATGAGCAGTTCTTC.

This chain uses TRBV5-1 with TRBJ2-3; 10 bases line up with TRBD2. The CDR3 runs to 16 residues. V shed 1 base, J shed 7 bases, and the junction held 9 bases outside the gene matches. The germline V gene encodes CDR1 SGHRS and CDR2 YFSETQ. The CDR3 DNA reads as TGCGCCAGCAGCTTGTCGCCTAGCGGGAGTGTAAATACGCAGTATTTT. It codes for CASSLSPSGSVNTQYF. Using reference TRBV5-1 and TRBJ2-3 for the parts outside the CDR3, the full variable domain is KAGVTQTPRYLIKTRGQQVTLSCSPISGHRSVSWYQQTPGQGLQFLFEYFSETQRNKGNFPGRFSGRQFSNSRSEMNVSTLELGDSALYLCASSLSPSGSVNTQYFGPGTRLTVL.